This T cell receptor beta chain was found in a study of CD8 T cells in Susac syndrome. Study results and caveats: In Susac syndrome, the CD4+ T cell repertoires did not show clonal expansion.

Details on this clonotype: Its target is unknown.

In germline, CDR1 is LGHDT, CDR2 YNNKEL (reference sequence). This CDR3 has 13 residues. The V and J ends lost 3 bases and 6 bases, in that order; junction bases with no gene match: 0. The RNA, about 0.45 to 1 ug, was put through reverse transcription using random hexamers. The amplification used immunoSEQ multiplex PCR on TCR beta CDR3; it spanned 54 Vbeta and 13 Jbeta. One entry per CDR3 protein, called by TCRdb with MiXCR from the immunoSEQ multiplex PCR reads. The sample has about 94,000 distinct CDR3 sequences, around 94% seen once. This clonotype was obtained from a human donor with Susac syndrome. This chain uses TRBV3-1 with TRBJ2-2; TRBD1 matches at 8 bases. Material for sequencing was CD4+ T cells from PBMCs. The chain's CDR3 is CASSHRGPGELFF. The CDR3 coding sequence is TGTGCCAGCAGCCACAGGGGGCCCGGGGAGCTGTTTTTT.